The clone carrying this TCR beta chain came up many times. Antigen specificity is unknown. TCRdb processed the 5' RACE reads anew with MiXCR; each CDR3 protein has one entry. Here the sample spans 200,000 or so distinct CDR3 sequences, roughly 13% being singletons. This record comes from a study of CD8 T cells in ankylosing spondylitis. Broader study findings: Disease-linked clones bore a CD8+ phenotype, appearing relatively rarely in peripheral blood.

This CDR3 contains 14 residues. The V gene's germline CDR1 is MNHEY and CDR2 SMNVEV (reference sequence). Trimming took off 8 bases at V and 4 bases at J, with 18 bases between the two ends. The receptor comes from a female donor with ankylosing spondylitis or in good health (not recorded which). This chain joins TRBV27 and TRBJ2-7; D might be TRBD1 (5 bases). The specimen sequenced was blood, either unsorted or a sorted T cell fraction (not recorded which). For the CDR3, the DNA is TGTGCCAGCGGACCAACTGACAGAAGGTACGAGCAGTACTTC. The encoded protein is CASGPTDRRYEQYF.